This TCR beta chain was recovered during a study of technical replicates of blood from a handful of donors. V was clipped by 6 bases and J by 5 bases; unmatched bases: 5. This CDR3 is 14 amino acids long. Germline lookup yields CDR1 LNHDA and CDR2 SQIVND (reference sequence). The assay was immunoSEQ multiplex PCR, and TCRdb's table has in-frame clones only and misses some. The data hold 84,000 or so clones, with around 94% observed a single time. The sample was T cells isolated from PBMCs. The gene calls are TRBV19 and TRBJ2-5; 11 positions agree with TRBD1. The sequence derives from a human donor in good health. The CDR3 reads CASSSDRGLETQYF. The CDR3 DNA sequence: TGTGCCAGTAGCTCGGACAGGGGGCTTGAGACCCAGTACTTC. Drawing the rest from reference TRBV19 and TRBJ2-5, the complete variable domain is DGGITQSPKYLFRKEGQNVTLSCEQNLNHDAMYWYRQDPGQGLRLIYYSQIVNDFQKGDIAEGYSVSREKKESFPLTVTSAQKNPTAFYLCASSSDRGLETQYFGPGTRLLVL.